A single sample is the source of the 12 T cell receptor beta chains below, sequenced in a study of T and B cells in COVID-19 patients. Each TRB amplification used roughly 240-550 ng of genomic DNA from blood. TRB rearrangements were amplified by multiplex PCR with BIOMED2 TRB-A/B primers. TCRdb reprocessed the multiplex PCR reads with MiXCR, giving one entry per CDR3 protein. The sample gives roughly 8,100 distinct CDR3 sequences, about 28% of which show up once; 15% to 20% is in the top ten. Sample: blood. Receptor source: a human donor with active COVID-19.

This clonotype is medium-sized by share. The V and J genes are TRBV19 and TRBJ1-2, with D possibly TRBD1 on 6 matching bases. CDR1 LNHDA and CDR2 SQIVND come from the germline V gene (reference sequence). V lost 3 bases to trimming and J lost 8 bases, with 16 bases between them. The CDR3 runs to 14 residues. CDR3 bases: TGTGCCAGTAGTATCCCACAGGGAAGGTACGGCTACACCTTC. Its translation is CASSIPQGRYGYTF. Based on the CDR3 plus reference TRBV19 and TRBJ1-2, the full variable domain is DGGITQSPKYLFRKEGQNVTLSCEQNLNHDAMYWYRQDPGQGLRLIYYSQIVNDFQKGDIAEGYSVSREKKESFPLTVTSAQKNPTAFYLCASSIPQGRYGYTFGSGTRLTVV.

This chain connects TRBV12-3 or TRBV12-4 to TRBJ2-3; D gene uncertain. This CDR3 has 14 amino acids. Trimming left V 2 bases short and J 2 bases short, with 8 bases between. The CDR3 sequence: CASSLWFFTDTQYF. CDR3 nucleotides: TGTGCCAGCAGTTTATGGTTTTTCACAGATACGCAGTATTTT.

This chain uses TRBV4-2 with TRBJ2-6, with D perhaps matching TRBD1 or TRBD2 (5 bases each). Between the trimmed V and J ends, which lost 0 bases and 4 bases, there was a span of 10 bases. There are 16 residues in the CDR3. Germline values: CDR1 LGHNA, CDR2 YNFKEQ. Written as DNA, the CDR3 is TGTGCCAGCAGCCAAGAAGTGGGGACCGGGGCCAACGTCCTGACTTTC. It yields the protein CASSQEVGTGANVLTF.

V and J are TRBV15 and TRBJ1-1; 7 bases agree with TRBD1. The CDR3 runs 20 residues. CDR1 is LNHNV and CDR2 is YYDKDF in the germline V gene (reference sequence). V lost 0 bases and J lost 1; bases outside the gene matches: 17. The CDR3 protein is CATSRDVSQGGMSGNTEAFF. The CDR3 nucleotides are TGTGCCACCAGCAGAGATGTTTCCCAGGGGGGAATGAGTGGGAACACTGAAGCTTTCTTT.

On this clonotype itself: A read error is possible here, since a much larger clone lies one base away. This chain joins TRBV13 and TRBJ2-7; D call uncertain. Trimming stripped 2 bases from V and 2 bases from J, with 4 bases between. The CDR3 has 12 residues. The germline gives CDR1 PRHDT, CDR2 FYEKMQ (reference sequence). The CDR3 DNA sequence: TGTGCCAGCAGCTTACAGGCCTACGAGCAGTACGTC. Translating it yields CASSLQAYEQYV.

This clonotype is judged medium-sized (0.01 to 0.1%). V usage is TRBV18 and J usage is TRBJ2-2; 10 positions agree with TRBD1. Losses at the gene ends were 5 bases for V and 6 bases for J; bases not matched to a gene: 12. Germline loops: CDR1 KGHSH, CDR2 LQKENI. This CDR3 is 17 amino acids long. The chain's CDR3 is CASSSSGTGESAGELFF. CDR3 nucleotide sequence: TGTGCCAGCTCATCCTCCGGGACAGGGGAATCAGCCGGGGAGCTGTTTTTT.

This clonotype is medium-sized. This sequence joins TRBV19 and TRBJ2-2, with TRBD1 identical over 8 bases. J lost 7 bases, V lost 10 bases, and 8 bases had no gene match. The CDR3 covers 13 residues. The germline CDR1 and CDR2 sequences are LNHDA and SQIVND (reference sequence). The CDR3 DNA reads TGTGCCACCCTGGACAGGGACGGCGGGGAGCTGTTTTTT. Its protein product is CATLDRDGGELFF. The entire variable domain, with the rest obtained from reference TRBV19 and TRBJ2-2, is as follows: DGGITQSPKYLFRKEGQNVTLSCEQNLNHDAMYWYRQDPGQGLRLIYYSQIVNDFQKGDIAEGYSVSREKKESFPLTVTSAQKNPTAFYLCATLDRDGGELFFGEGSRLTVL.

This clonotype was recorded a few times. CDR3 sequence: CSARELAGGHYEQYF. CDR3 DNA sequence: TGCAGTGCTAGAGAGTTAGCGGGGGGACACTACGAGCAGTACTTC. J is TRBJ2-7 and V is TRBV20-1; 10 bases line up with TRBD2. Germline-derived CDR1 and CDR2 are DFQATT and SNEGSKA (reference sequence). The trim removed 0 bases at V and 3 bases at J, leaving 5 bases unmatched. This CDR3 is 15 amino acids long.

Here the CDR3 reads CASSAGGQRDTQYF. DNA of the CDR3: TGTGCCAGTAGCGCGGGGGGACAACGCGATACGCAGTATTTT. The genes are TRBV19 and TRBJ2-3, with 8 bases aligning to TRBD2. The CDR3 consists of 14 residues. Per the germline V gene, CDR1 is LNHDA and CDR2 is SQIVND (reference sequence). V dropped 6 bases and J dropped 6; count of bases not matched to a gene: 8.

V gene TRBV4-2 combines with J gene TRBJ2-5; no reliable D call. Germline values: CDR1 LGHNA, CDR2 YNFKEQ. V lost 1 base and J 3 bases, leaving 15 bases between the germline ends. The CDR3 covers 16 residues. CDR3 nucleotide sequence: TGTGCCAGCAGCCAAGCATCGGGCACCGGAAAAGAGACCCAGTACTTC. Amino acids: CASSQASGTGKETQYF.

Relative to its sample, this clonotype is medium-sized. V gene TRBV19 combines with J gene TRBJ1-3; 9 positions match TRBD1. Germline V lookup: CDR1 LNHDA, CDR2 SQIVND (reference sequence). The CDR3 loop spans 16 amino acids. The trim removed 4 bases at V and 2 bases at J, leaving 6 bases unmatched. The CDR3 DNA follows: TGTGCCAGTAGTAGGAGGGACAGGGACCCTGGAAACACCATATATTTT. It yields the protein CASSRRDRDPGNTIYF.

The V gene is TRBV28, the J gene TRBJ2-7; 7 bases match TRBD1. In germline, CDR1 is MDHEN, CDR2 SYDVKM. This CDR3 is 13 amino acids long. CDR3 amino acids: CASKQGSSYVQYV. For the CDR3, the DNA is TGTGCCAGCAAACAGGGGTCCTCCTACGTGCAGTACGTC.